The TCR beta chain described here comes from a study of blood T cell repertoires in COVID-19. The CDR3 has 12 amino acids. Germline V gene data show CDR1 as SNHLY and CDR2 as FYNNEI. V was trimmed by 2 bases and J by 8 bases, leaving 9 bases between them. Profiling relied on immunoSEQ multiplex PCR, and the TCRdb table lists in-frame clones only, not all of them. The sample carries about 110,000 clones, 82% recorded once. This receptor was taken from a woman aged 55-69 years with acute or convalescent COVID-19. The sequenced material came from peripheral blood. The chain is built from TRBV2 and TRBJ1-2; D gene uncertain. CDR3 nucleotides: TGTGCCAGCAGTGAAACTGGGGAGGGCTACACCTTC. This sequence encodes CASSETGEGYTF.